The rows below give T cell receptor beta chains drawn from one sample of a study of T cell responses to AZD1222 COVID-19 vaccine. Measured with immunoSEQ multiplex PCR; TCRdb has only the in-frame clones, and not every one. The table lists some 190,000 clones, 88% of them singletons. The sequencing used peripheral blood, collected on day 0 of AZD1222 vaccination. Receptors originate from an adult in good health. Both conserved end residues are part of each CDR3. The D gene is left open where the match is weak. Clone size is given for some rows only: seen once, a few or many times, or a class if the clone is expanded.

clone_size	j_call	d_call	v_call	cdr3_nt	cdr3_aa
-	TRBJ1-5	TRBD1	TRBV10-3	TGTGCCATCAGCATTATAAACACCCCGGGACAGGATAATCAGCCCCAGCATTTT	CAISIINTPGQDNQPQHF
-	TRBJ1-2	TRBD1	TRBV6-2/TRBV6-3	TGTGCCAGCAGTTACACCGACAGGGGGAACGGCTACACCTTC	CASSYTDRGNGYTF
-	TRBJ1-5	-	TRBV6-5	TGTGCCAGCTCGGACAACCTACGTAGCAATCAGCCCCAGCATTTT	CASSDNLRSNQPQHF
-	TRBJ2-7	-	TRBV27	TGTGCCAGCAGTTTAAGCAACGCAGGGCTCGAGCAGTACTTC	CASSLSNAGLEQYF
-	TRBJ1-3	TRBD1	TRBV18	TGTGCCAGCTCACCGGGACAGGGGGTTCCTACCATATATTTT	CASSPGQGVPTIYF
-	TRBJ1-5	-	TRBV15	TGTGCCACCAGCCCCTCTCGGGGGGGAGCTTATCAGCCCCAGCATTTT	CATSPSRGGAYQPQHF
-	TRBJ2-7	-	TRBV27	TGTGCCAGCCGACAGCACAACCGGGACGAGCAGTACTTC	CASRQHNRDEQYF
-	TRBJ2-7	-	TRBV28	TGTGCCAGCAGTTTATACTTACAGGGGAGGTACGAGCAGTACTTC	CASSLYLQGRYEQYF
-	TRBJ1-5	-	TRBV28	TGTGCCAGCAGTTCCATTCAGCCCCAGCATTTT	CASSSIQPQHF
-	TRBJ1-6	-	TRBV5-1	TGCGCCAGCAGCCAAGATGGCTCACCCCTCCACTTT	CASSQDGSPLHF
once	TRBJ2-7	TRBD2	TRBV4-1	TGCGCCAGCAGCCAGTCGACGCGAGCGGGGTCTTTCTCCTACGAGCAGTACTTC	CASSQSTRAGSFSYEQYF
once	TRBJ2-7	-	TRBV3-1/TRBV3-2	TGTGCCAGCAGCCAAGACAGGGGACGCGAGCAGTACTTC	CASSQDRGREQYF
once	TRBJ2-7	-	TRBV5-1	TGCGCCAGCAGCTCTATACAGGGTCAAAACGAGCAGTACTTC	CASSSIQGQNEQYF
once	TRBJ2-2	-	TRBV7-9	TGTGCCAGCAGCTTCAGGGCGAACACCGGGGAGCTGTTTTTT	CASSFRANTGELFF
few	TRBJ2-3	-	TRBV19	TGTGCCAGTAGTATAGATTTTGTGCCGGAAGGTAACACAGATACGCAGTATTTT	CASSIDFVPEGNTDTQYF
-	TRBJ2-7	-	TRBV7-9	TGTGCCAGCAGCCTCACAGGGTACGAGCAGTACTTC	CASSLTGYEQYF
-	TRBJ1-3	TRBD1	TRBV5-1	TGCGCCAGCAGCTTGCAACAGGGGTCTGGAAACACCATATATTTT	CASSLQQGSGNTIYF
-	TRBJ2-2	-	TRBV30	TGTGCCTGGAGTGTTCGGGGGACCGGGGAGCTGTTTTTT	CAWSVRGTGELFF